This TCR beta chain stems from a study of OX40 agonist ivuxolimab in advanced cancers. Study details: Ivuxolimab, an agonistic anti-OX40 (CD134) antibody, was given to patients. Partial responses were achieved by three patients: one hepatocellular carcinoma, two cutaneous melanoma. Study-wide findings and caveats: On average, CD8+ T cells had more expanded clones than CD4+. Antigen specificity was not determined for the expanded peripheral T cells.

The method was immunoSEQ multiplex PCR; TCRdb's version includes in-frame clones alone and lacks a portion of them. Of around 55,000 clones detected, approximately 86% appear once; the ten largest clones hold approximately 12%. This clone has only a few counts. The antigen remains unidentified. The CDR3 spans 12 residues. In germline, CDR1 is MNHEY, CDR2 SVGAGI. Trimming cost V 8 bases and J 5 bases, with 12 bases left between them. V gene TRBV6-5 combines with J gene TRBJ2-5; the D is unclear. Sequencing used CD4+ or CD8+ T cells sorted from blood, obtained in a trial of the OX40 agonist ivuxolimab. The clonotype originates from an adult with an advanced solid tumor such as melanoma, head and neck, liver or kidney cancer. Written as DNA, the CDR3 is TGTGCCAGCCGAGCCGTGGGGGAGACCCAGTACTTC. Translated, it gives CASRAVGETQYF.